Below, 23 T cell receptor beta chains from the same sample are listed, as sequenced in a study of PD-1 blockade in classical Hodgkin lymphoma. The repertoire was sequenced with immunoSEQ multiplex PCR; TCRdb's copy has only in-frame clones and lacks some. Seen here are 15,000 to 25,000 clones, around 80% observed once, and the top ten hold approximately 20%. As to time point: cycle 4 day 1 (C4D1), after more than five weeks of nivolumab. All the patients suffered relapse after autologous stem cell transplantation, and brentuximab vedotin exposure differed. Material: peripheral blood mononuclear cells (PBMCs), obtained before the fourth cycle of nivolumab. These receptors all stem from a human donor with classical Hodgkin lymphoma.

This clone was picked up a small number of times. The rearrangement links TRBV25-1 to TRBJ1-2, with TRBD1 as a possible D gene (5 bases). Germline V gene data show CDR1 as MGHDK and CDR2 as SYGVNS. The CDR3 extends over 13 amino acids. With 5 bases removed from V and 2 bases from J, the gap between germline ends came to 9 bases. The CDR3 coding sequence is TGTGCCAGCAGTAAGTCAGGGAACTATGGCTACACCTTC. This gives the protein CASSKSGNYGYTF.

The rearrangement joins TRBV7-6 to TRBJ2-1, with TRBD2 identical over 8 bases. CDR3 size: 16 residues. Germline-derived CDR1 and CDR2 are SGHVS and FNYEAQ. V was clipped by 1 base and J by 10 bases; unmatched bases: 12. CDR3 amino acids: CASSLGTKGTGGEQFF. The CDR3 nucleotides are TGTGCCAGCAGCTTAGGTACAAAGGGAACGGGAGGGGAGCAGTTCTTC.

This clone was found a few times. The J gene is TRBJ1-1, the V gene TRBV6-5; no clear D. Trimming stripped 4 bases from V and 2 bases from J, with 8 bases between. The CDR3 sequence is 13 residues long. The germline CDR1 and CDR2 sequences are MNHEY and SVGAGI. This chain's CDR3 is CASSLVVNTEAFF. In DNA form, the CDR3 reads TGTGCCAGCAGTTTAGTCGTTAACACTGAAGCTTTCTTT.

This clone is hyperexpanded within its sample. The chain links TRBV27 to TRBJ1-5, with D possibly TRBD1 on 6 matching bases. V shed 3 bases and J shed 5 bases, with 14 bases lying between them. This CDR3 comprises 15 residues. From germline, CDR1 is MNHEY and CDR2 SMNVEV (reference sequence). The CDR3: CASSLTARGYQPQHF. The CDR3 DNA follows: TGTGCCAGCAGTTTGACGGCAAGGGGGTATCAGCCCCAGCATTTT.

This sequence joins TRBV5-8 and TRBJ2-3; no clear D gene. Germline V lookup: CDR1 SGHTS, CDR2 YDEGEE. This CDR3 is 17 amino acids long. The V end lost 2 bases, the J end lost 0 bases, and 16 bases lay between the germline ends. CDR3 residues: CASSFGWWGSSTDTQYF. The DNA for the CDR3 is TGTGCCAGCAGCTTCGGCTGGTGGGGTTCAAGCACAGATACGCAGTATTTT.

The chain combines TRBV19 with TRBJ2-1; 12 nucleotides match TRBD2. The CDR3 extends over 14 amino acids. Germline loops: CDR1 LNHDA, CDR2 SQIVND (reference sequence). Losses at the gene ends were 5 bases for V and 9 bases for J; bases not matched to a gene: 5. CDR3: CASSFLAGGREQFF. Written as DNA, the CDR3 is TGTGCCAGTAGTTTTCTAGCGGGGGGGCGTGAGCAGTTCTTC.

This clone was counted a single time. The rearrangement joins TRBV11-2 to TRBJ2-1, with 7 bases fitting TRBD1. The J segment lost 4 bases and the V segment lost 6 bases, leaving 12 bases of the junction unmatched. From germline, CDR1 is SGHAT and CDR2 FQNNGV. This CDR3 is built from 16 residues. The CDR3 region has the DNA TGTGCCAGCAGGACCTTGACAGGGTTCAGGTACAATGAGCAGTTCTTC. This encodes CASRTLTGFRYNEQFF.

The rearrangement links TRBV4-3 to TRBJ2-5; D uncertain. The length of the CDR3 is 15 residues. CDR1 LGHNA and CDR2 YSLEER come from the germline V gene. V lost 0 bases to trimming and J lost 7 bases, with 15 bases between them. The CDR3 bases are TGCGCCAGCAGCCAAGACTACCCCCTCTTTGGGACCCAGTACTTC. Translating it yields CASSQDYPLFGTQYF.

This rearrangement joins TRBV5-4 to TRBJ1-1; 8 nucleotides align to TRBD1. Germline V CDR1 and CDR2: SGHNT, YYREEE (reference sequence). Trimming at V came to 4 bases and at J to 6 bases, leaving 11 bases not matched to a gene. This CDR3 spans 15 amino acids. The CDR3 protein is CASSGGTGSRAEAFF. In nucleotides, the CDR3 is TGTGCCAGCAGCGGGGGGACAGGTAGTCGGGCTGAAGCTTTCTTT.

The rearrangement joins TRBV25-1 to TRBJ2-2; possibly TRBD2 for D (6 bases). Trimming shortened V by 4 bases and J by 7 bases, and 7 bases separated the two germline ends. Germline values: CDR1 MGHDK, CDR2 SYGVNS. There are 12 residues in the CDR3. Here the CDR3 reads CASSGDFGELFF. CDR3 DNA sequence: TGTGCCAGCAGTGGGGACTTCGGGGAGCTGTTTTTT.

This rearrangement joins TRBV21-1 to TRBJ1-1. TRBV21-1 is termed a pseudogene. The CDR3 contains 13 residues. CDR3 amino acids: CASSLVVNTEAFF. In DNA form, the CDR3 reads TGTGCCAGCAGTTTAGTCGTTAACACTGAAGCTTTCTTT.

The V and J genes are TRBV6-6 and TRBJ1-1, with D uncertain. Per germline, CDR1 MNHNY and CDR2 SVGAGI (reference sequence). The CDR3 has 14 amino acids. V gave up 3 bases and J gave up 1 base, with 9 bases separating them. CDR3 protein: CASSYPLSNTEAFF. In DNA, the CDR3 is TGTGCCAGCAGTTATCCGCTATCGAACACTGAAGCTTTCTTT.

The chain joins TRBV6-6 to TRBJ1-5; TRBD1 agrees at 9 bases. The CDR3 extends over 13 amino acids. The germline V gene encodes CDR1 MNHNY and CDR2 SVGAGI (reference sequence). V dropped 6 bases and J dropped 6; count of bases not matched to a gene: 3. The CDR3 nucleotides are TGTGCCAGCAGCCCGGGACAGGGTCAGCCCCAGCATTTT. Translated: CASSPGQGQPQHF.

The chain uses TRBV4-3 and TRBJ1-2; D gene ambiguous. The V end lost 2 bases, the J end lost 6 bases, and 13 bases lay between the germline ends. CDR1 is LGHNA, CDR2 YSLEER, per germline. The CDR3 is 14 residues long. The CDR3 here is CASSQNMGGNGYTF. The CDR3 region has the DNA TGCGCCAGCAGCCAAAATATGGGAGGGAATGGCTACACCTTC.

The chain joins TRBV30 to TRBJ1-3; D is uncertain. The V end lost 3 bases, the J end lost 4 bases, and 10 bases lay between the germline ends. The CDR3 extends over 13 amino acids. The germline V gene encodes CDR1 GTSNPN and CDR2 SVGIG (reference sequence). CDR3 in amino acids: CAWRSRGGNTIYF. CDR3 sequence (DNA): TGTGCCTGGAGGAGCCGGGGAGGAAACACCATATATTTT. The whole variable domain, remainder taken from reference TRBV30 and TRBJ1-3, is SQTIHQWPATLVQPVGSPLSLECTVEGTSNPNLYWYRQAAGRGLQLLFYSVGIGQISSEVPQNLSASRPQDRQFILSSKKLLLSDSGFYLCAWRSRGGNTIYFGEGSWLTVV.

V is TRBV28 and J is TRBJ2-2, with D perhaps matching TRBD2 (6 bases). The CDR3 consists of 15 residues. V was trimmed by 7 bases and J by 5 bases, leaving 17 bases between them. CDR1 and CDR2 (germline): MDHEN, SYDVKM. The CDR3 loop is CASTVPRGETGELFF. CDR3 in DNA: TGTGCCAGCACAGTCCCCCGCGGGGAGACCGGGGAGCTGTTTTTT.

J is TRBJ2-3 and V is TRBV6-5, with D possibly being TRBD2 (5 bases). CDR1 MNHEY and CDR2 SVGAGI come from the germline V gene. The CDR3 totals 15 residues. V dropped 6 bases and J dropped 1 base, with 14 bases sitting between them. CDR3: CASRGAARGTDTQYF. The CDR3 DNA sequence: TGTGCCAGCAGAGGAGCCGCGAGGGGCACAGATACGCAGTATTTT.

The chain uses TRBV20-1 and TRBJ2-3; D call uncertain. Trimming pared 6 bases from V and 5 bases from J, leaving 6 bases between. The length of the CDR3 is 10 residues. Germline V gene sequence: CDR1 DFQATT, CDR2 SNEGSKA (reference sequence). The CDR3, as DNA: TGCAGTGCCATAGTAGATACGCAGTATTTT. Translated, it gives CSAIVDTQYF.

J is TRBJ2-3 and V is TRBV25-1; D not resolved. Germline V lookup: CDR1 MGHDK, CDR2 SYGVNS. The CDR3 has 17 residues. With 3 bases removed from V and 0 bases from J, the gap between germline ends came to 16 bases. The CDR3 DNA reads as TGTGCCAGCAGTGAGTCTCCGGACGGTTCTAGCACAGATACGCAGTATTTT. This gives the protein CASSESPDGSSTDTQYF. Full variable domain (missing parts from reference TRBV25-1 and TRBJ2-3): EADIYQTPRYLVIGTGKKITLECSQTMGHDKMYWYQQDPGMELHLIHYSYGVNSTEKGDLSSESTVSRIRTEHFPLTLESARPSHTSQYLCASSESPDGSSTDTQYFGPGTRLTVL.

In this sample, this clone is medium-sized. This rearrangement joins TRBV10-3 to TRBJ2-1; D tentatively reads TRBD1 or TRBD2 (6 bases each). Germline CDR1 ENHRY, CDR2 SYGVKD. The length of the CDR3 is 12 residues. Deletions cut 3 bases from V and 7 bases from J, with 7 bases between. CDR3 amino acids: CAISEGGNEQFF. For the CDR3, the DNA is TGTGCCATCAGTGAAGGGGGGAATGAGCAGTTCTTC.

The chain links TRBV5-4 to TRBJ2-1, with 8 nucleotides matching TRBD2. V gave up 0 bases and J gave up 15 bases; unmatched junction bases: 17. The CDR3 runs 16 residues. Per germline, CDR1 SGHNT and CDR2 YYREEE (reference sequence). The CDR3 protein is CASSLAPGLGDRLAFF. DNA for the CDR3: TGTGCCAGCAGCTTGGCCCCGGGACTAGGGGATCGTTTGGCGTTCTTC. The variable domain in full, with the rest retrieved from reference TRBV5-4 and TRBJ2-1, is ETGVTQSPTHLIKTRGQQVTLRCSSQSGHNTVSWYQQALGQGPQFIFQYYREEENGRGNFPPRFSGLQFPNYSSELNVNALELDDSALYLCASSLAPGLGDRLAFFGPGTRLTVL.

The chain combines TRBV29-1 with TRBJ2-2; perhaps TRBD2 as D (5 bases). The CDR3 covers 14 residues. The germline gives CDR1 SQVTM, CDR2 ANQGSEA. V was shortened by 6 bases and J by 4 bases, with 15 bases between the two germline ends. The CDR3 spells CSVLIGSITGELFF. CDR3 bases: TGCAGCGTCCTCATAGGGAGTATCACCGGGGAGCTGTTTTTT.

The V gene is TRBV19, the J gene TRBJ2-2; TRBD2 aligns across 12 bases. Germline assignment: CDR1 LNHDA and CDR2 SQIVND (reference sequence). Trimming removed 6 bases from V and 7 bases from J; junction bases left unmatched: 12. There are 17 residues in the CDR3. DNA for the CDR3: TGTGCCAGTAGACTCTCTAGCGGGAGGGCCTCGGTCGGGGAGCTGTTTTTT. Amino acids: CASRLSSGRASVGELFF. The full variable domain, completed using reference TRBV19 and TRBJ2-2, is DGGITQSPKYLFRKEGQNVTLSCEQNLNHDAMYWYRQDPGQGLRLIYYSQIVNDFQKGDIAEGYSVSREKKESFPLTVTSAQKNPTAFYLCASRLSSGRASVGELFFGEGSRLTVL.